This passage covers 19 T cell receptor beta chains from one sample sequenced in a study of T cells in Graves' hyperthyroidism and ophthalmopathy. The TCR beta CDR3 regions underwent amplification using RNA transcripts as the source. Primed by the HTBI set, a first-round RT-PCR was run on the TCR CDR3. TCRdb called the multiplex PCR reads again in MiXCR, with one record for every CDR3 protein. This repertoire shows roughly 580,000 distinct CDR3 sequences, roughly 50% found once; its top ten account for 8.2%. Sequenced material: peripheral blood or thyroid tissue (not recorded which). Receptors originate from a woman aged 18-30 years with Graves' hyperthyroidism.

This clonotype was recorded at least ten times. This chain connects TRBV7-2 to TRBJ2-7; D is perhaps TRBD1 (6 bases). V was clipped by 8 bases and J by 3 bases, with 17 bases between them. Germline lookup yields CDR1 SGHTA and CDR2 FQGNSA. The CDR3 is made up of 14 amino acids. The CDR3: CASGKGESFYEQYF. In DNA form, the CDR3 reads TGTGCCAGCGGCAAGGGGGAGTCGTTCTACGAGCAGTACTTC.

The chain links TRBV25-1 to TRBJ2-7; D may be TRBD2 (6 bases). V was clipped by 6 bases and J by 6 bases, with 18 bases between them. The germline V gene encodes CDR1 MGHDK and CDR2 SYGVNS. This CDR3 contains 14 residues. This CDR3 reads CASSTGLAIGEQYF. CDR3 DNA: TGTGCCAGCAGCACGGGACTCGCGATCGGCGAGCAGTACTTC.

This clonotype was picked up many times. The chain recombines TRBV2 with TRBJ1-5; no clear D. The CDR3 length is 14 residues. V shed 7 bases and J shed 3 bases, with 13 bases lying between them. CDR1 SNHLY and CDR2 FYNNEI come from the germline V gene. The CDR3 loop reads CASKNEADNQPQHF. The CDR3 coding sequence is TGTGCCAGCAAAAACGAGGCAGACAATCAGCCCCAGCATTTT.

The CDR3 nucleotides are TGTGCCAGCAGCTTGAGGGAATCAAGCTCCTACGAGCAGTACTTC. It translates to CASSLRESSSYEQYF. V usage is TRBV2 and J usage is TRBJ2-7; D perhaps matches TRBD2 (5 bases). There are 15 residues in the CDR3. V was clipped by 6 bases and J by 0 bases, with 15 bases between them. Germline-derived CDR1 and CDR2 are SNHLY and FYNNEI.

The chain links TRBV2 to TRBJ2-5, with D maybe TRBD1 (6 bases). The V gene's germline CDR1 is SNHLY and CDR2 FYNNEI. Trimming left V 2 bases short and J 5 bases short, with 12 bases between. The CDR3 sequence is 14 residues long. The CDR3 here is CASSEHRDMETQYF. Here the CDR3 DNA reads TGTGCCAGCAGTGAACACCGGGACATGGAGACCCAGTACTTC.

The V gene is TRBV20-1, the J gene TRBJ1-5; D remains unclear. The CDR3 contains 15 residues. Trimming left V 2 bases short and J 5 bases short, with 16 bases between. Looked up from germline, CDR1 is DFQATT and CDR2 is SNEGSKA (reference sequence). The CDR3 sequence: CSARIDGPPYQPQHF. In DNA, the CDR3 is TGCAGTGCTAGAATTGACGGGCCACCCTATCAGCCCCAGCATTTT.

The chain uses TRBV12-3 or TRBV12-4 and TRBJ1-2; D uncertain. The CDR3 sequence is 13 residues long. Between the trimmed V and J ends, which lost 1 base and 8 bases, there was a span of 11 bases. CDR3 bases: TGTGCCAGCAGTTTAGACCGTGATTGGGGCTACACCTTC. The encoded protein is CASSLDRDWGYTF.

V is TRBV12-3 or TRBV12-4 and J is TRBJ1-5; D not resolved. V was pared by 7 bases and J by 0 bases, with 7 bases between. CDR3 length: 13 amino acids. CDR3 region: CASNDNSNQPQHF. Here the CDR3 DNA reads TGTGCCAGCAATGATAATAGCAATCAGCCCCAGCATTTT.

This clonotype was seen ten or more times. The chain is built from TRBV7-9 and TRBJ1-6; TRBD1 agrees at 10 bases. In germline, CDR1 is SEHNR, CDR2 FQNEAQ (reference sequence). This CDR3 is 17 amino acids long. The J segment lost 7 bases and the V segment lost 5 bases, leaving 11 bases of the junction unmatched. CDR3 in amino acids: CASSAGQGLSVNSPLHF. DNA for the CDR3: TGTGCCAGCAGCGCGGGACAGGGGTTGTCGGTGAATTCACCCCTCCACTTT.

CDR3 protein: CASSPGAGLDEAFF. The CDR3 nucleotides read TGTGCCAGCAGCCCCGGGGCGGGTTTGGATGAAGCTTTCTTT. This chain connects TRBV7-9 to TRBJ1-1; D might be TRBD1 (5 bases). CDR1 and CDR2 (germline): SEHNR, FQNEAQ (reference sequence). V was clipped by 5 bases and J by 7 bases, with 17 bases between them. The CDR3 length is 14 residues.

CDR3 in DNA: TGTGCCAGCAGCACAACAGGGACAGGCAATCAGCCCCAGCATTTT. It is translated as CASSTTGTGNQPQHF. The V call is TRBV7-2, the J call TRBJ1-5; TRBD1 matches at 7 bases. The germline gives CDR1 SGHTA, CDR2 FQGNSA. V shed 5 bases, J shed 2 bases, and the junction held 6 bases outside the gene matches. The CDR3 totals 15 residues.

Notes on this clonotype: With a much larger clone just one base away, this may be a read error. The V gene is TRBV2, the J gene TRBJ2-5; D is perhaps TRBD2 (5 bases). The CDR3 is 13 residues long. The germline V and J ends were trimmed by 8 bases and 0 bases, with 10 bases remaining between them. The germline V gene encodes CDR1 SNHLY and CDR2 FYNNEI. The CDR3 DNA is TGTGCCAGCCGCGGCGGGTACCAAGAGACCCAGTACTTC. Protein: CASRGGYQETQYF.

The J gene is TRBJ1-4, the V gene TRBV7-2; TRBD1 is a possible D gene (5 bases). The V and J ends lost 3 bases and 5 bases respectively, with 16 bases between them. CDR3 length equals 16 residues. From germline, CDR1 is SGHTA and CDR2 FQGNSA. CDR3 loop: CASSFLGLKGNEKLFF. The CDR3 DNA is TGTGCCAGCAGCTTTCTGGGTCTCAAGGGGAATGAAAAACTGTTTTTT.

The rearrangement links TRBV20-1 to TRBJ2-7; D ambiguous. Germline loops: CDR1 DFQATT, CDR2 SNEGSKA (reference sequence). The CDR3 consists of 11 residues. The V end was cut by 1 base, the J end by 7 bases, with 8 bases between. The CDR3 here is CSARGLREQYF. The CDR3, as DNA: TGCAGTGCTAGAGGACTTCGGGAGCAGTACTTC.

This clonotype was recorded at least ten times. CDR3 in DNA: TGTGCCAGCAGCCCGACAGAGTCGACAAATGAAAAACTGTTTTTT. Translation: CASSPTESTNEKLFF. The V call is TRBV7-8, the J call TRBJ1-4; perhaps TRBD1 as D (5 bases). There are 15 residues in the CDR3. V was shortened by 5 bases and J by 5 bases, with 15 bases between the two germline ends. Germline loops: CDR1 SGHVS, CDR2 FQNEAQ.

To note about this clonotype: This likely comes from a read error, as the CDR3 has no conserved phenylalanine or tryptophan at its end. The DNA is omitted, as the CDR3 cannot be located on it reliably, and the CDR3 follows TCRdb's listing. V and J are TRBV10-3 and TRBJ1-1. The CDR3 region is 8 residues in length, termini included. Per the germline V gene, CDR1 is ENHRY and CDR2 is SYGVKD. This CDR3 is CAISSESV.

The rearrangement links TRBV6-2 or TRBV6-3 to TRBJ1-1; no clear D. Germline V CDR1 and CDR2: MNHEY, SVGEGT. V was shortened by 8 bases and J by 5 bases, with 15 bases between the two germline ends. The CDR3 contains 13 residues. Written as DNA, the CDR3 is TGTGCCAGCTTCGTAGGGCCAGCGACTGAAGCTTTCTTT. This gives the protein CASFVGPATEAFF.

The chain joins TRBV7-9 to TRBJ2-5, with unresolved D. The end of the DNA fits TRBJ2-1 better, so the J call may be wrong. There are 13 residues in the CDR3. Per germline, CDR1 SEHNR and CDR2 FQNEAQ (reference sequence). CDR3 nucleotides: TGTGCCAGCAGCTTACGCCCCTTCGATGAGCAGTTCTTC. The encoded protein is CASSLRPFDEQFF.

This clonotype has ten or more counts. V is TRBV29-1 and J is TRBJ2-2, with 8 bases aligning to TRBD2. The CDR3 is 13 residues long. The germline CDR1 and CDR2 sequences are SQVTM and ANQGSEA. J gave up 4 bases and V 6 bases, and 4 bases lay outside the gene matches. CDR3 region: CSVGTSLTGELFF. The CDR3 bases are TGCAGCGTGGGGACTAGTCTCACCGGGGAGCTGTTTTTT.